Following are 30 T cell receptor beta chains from one sample sequenced in a study of untreated major depressive disorder. General study findings and limits: CD4+ T cells from depressed patients used TRBV05-01 (Vbeta 5.1) more often than controls.

Here immunoSEQ multiplex PCR was the method, and the copy in TCRdb shows in-frame clones only, minus some. The sample comprises some 25,000 clones, around 90% of which are singletons, and 0.72% rests with the top ten. These receptors have no identified antigens. Sequences were obtained from CD4+ T cells from PBMCs. The receptors shown here come from a woman between 25 and 40 years old with major depressive disorder.

The chain uses TRBV5-1 and TRBJ1-1; D is unresolved. V was shortened by 3 bases and J by 6 bases, with 9 bases between the two germline ends. There are 12 residues in the CDR3. CDR1 and CDR2 (germline): SGHRS, YFSETQ. The CDR3 is CASSSWGPEAFF. CDR3 nucleotide sequence: TGCGCCAGCAGCTCTTGGGGTCCTGAAGCTTTCTTT.

The chain links TRBV9 to TRBJ2-7; 9 nucleotides agree with TRBD2. The CDR3 is 15 amino acids. CDR1 is SGDLS and CDR2 is YYNGEE in the germline V gene. V shed 0 bases, J shed 3 bases, and the junction held 4 bases outside the gene matches. The CDR3 nucleotides read TGTGCCAGCAGCGTAGGACTAGCGGAGGACTACGAGCAGTACTTC. Translating gives CASSVGLAEDYEQYF.

The V call is TRBV15, the J call TRBJ2-7, with D tentatively TRBD1 or TRBD2 (5 bases each). Looked up from germline, CDR1 is LNHNV and CDR2 is YYDKDF (reference sequence). V was shortened by 5 bases and J by 6 bases, with 17 bases between the two germline ends. The CDR3 runs 14 residues. The CDR3 region is CATSPASHGGEQYF. CDR3 DNA: TGTGCCACCAGCCCGGCCAGCCATGGGGGCGAGCAGTACTTC.

V and J are TRBV4-2 and TRBJ1-2; 11 bases are shared with TRBD1. CDR1 and CDR2 (germline): LGHNA, YNFKEQ. CDR3 length equals 20 residues. The ends lost 5 bases at V and 4 bases at J; junction bases unmatched: 21. CDR3 coding DNA: TGTGCCAGCAGCGCCCTGGGGCTACGCCGGGACAGGGGGTACGGCTATGGCTACACCTTC. Amino acid sequence: CASSALGLRRDRGYGYGYTF.

The chain recombines TRBV9 with TRBJ2-2; maybe TRBD1 (6 bases). Germline V gene sequence: CDR1 SGDLS, CDR2 YYNGEE. Trimming took 0 bases from V and 4 from J, leaving 10 bases between them. The CDR3 loop spans 15 amino acids. This CDR3 is CASSVDRVSTGELFF. The CDR3 DNA reads as TGTGCCAGCAGCGTAGACAGGGTGTCCACCGGGGAGCTGTTTTTT.

The chain links TRBV14 to TRBJ2-5; unclear D gene. The CDR3 is 13 residues long. V lost 8 bases to trimming and J lost 0 bases, with 10 bases between them. The germline V gene encodes CDR1 SGHDN and CDR2 FVKESK. This CDR3 is CASGGWDQETQYF. CDR3 coding DNA: TGTGCCAGCGGTGGGTGGGACCAAGAGACCCAGTACTTC.

The chain combines TRBV5-1 with TRBJ1-4, with TRBD1 matching over 8 bases. This CDR3 region has 16 residues. Germline CDR1 SGHRS, CDR2 YFSETQ. V lost 4 bases and J lost 3; bases outside the gene matches: 8. The CDR3: CASSPIGTGPNEKLFF. As DNA, the CDR3 is TGCGCCAGCAGCCCCATAGGGACAGGACCTAATGAAAAACTGTTTTTT.

The chain couples TRBV29-1 to TRBJ1-1; D may be TRBD1 (5 bases). V dropped 8 bases and J dropped 1 base, with 11 bases sitting between them. The CDR3 has 12 amino acids. Germline V gene lookup returns CDR1 SQVTM and CDR2 ANQGSEA. In DNA form, the CDR3 reads TGCAGCCCGGGACTGCCGAACACTGAAGCTTTCTTT. Translating gives CSPGLPNTEAFF.

V and J are TRBV9 and TRBJ1-6, with D uncertain. CDR1 and CDR2 from the germline V gene are SGDLS and YYNGEE. The CDR3 length is 15 residues. The V and J ends lost 10 bases and 9 bases respectively, with 23 bases between them. The CDR3: CASKAGPETRSPLHF. CDR3 DNA sequence: TGTGCCTCTAAAGCCGGACCCGAGACGCGTTCACCCCTCCACTTT.

The chain carries TRBV6-1 and TRBJ2-5; TRBD2 agrees at 7 bases. CDR3 length: 14 amino acids. With V trimmed by 7 bases and J by 1 base, 6 bases remained unmatched. Germline loops: CDR1 MNHNS, CDR2 SASEGT. This chain's CDR3 is CASNNLAVQETQYF. The CDR3 nucleotides are TGTGCCAGCAACAACCTAGCGGTCCAAGAGACCCAGTACTTC.

This chain connects TRBV5-1 to TRBJ2-7; 10 bases map to TRBD2. The V gene end was trimmed by 1 base and the J gene end by 3 bases; junction bases not matched to a gene: 7. Germline V CDR1 and CDR2: SGHRS, YFSETQ. The CDR3 contains 16 residues. The CDR3 protein is CASSLFPSGSVYEQYF. For the CDR3, the DNA is TGCGCCAGCAGCTTGTTTCCTAGCGGGAGTGTCTACGAGCAGTACTTC.

The chain uses TRBV7-2 and TRBJ2-7; D is undetermined. The length of the CDR3 is 14 residues. The V gene lost 2 bases and the J gene lost 10 bases, with 18 bases spanning the gap. Germline CDR1 and CDR2: SGHTA and FQGNSA. In nucleotides, the CDR3 is TGTGCCAGCAGCTTAATGAAGGTGGGAATTCGCCAGTACTTC. As protein: CASSLMKVGIRQYF. The full variable domain, its missing parts supplied by reference TRBV7-2 and TRBJ2-7, is GAGVSQSPSNKVTEKGKDVELRCDPISGHTALYWYRQSLGQGLEFLIYFQGNSAPDKSGLPSDRFSAERTGGSVSTLTIQRTQQEDSAVYLCASSLMKVGIRQYFGPGTRLTVT.

The chain couples TRBV15 to TRBJ1-1; no clear D. The CDR3 is made up of 13 amino acids. The V and J ends lost 8 bases and 0 bases respectively, with 10 bases between them. Germline CDR1 is LNHNV and CDR2 is YYDKDF (reference sequence). DNA of the CDR3: TGTGCCACCGGCAATACCATGAACACTGAAGCTTTCTTT. This gives the protein CATGNTMNTEAFF.

The chain employs TRBV15 and TRBJ1-5; the D is unclear. Germline CDR1 is LNHNV and CDR2 is YYDKDF (reference sequence). V was shortened by 0 bases and J by 4 bases, with 1 base between the two germline ends. The CDR3 spans 12 residues. For the CDR3, the DNA is TGTGCCACCAGCAGAGATAATCAGCCCCAGCATTTT. It yields the protein CATSRDNQPQHF.

This rearrangement joins TRBV18 to TRBJ2-7; weak D call: TRBD1 (5 bases). The germline V gene encodes CDR1 KGHSH and CDR2 LQKENI. Trimming took off 6 bases at V and 6 bases at J, with 18 bases between the two ends. The CDR3 totals 14 residues. Written as DNA, the CDR3 is TGTGCCAGCTCCGCGATTAACAGGATTAGCGAGCAGTACTTC. It is translated as CASSAINRISEQYF. Full variable domain (outside the CDR3, taken from reference TRBV18 and TRBJ2-7): NAGVMQNPRHLVRRRGQEARLRCSPMKGHSHVYWYRQLPEEGLKFMVYLQKENIIDESGMPKERFSAEFPKEGPSILRIQQVVRGDSAAYFCASSAINRISEQYFGPGTRLTVT.

J is TRBJ1-2 and V is TRBV27, with 7 positions matching TRBD1. Trimming removed 2 bases from V and 6 bases from J; junction bases left unmatched: 3. CDR3 length: 13 amino acids. Germline V gives CDR1 MNHEY, CDR2 SMNVEV (reference sequence). CDR3 bases: TGTGCCAGCAGTTTACGAGGGGGCAATGGCTACACCTTC. Its protein is CASSLRGGNGYTF.

V gene TRBV28 combines with J gene TRBJ2-3, with D unresolved. Deletions cut 5 bases from V and 3 bases from J, with 9 bases between. Germline V gene sequence: CDR1 MDHEN, CDR2 SYDVKM. The CDR3 has 13 residues. The CDR3 nucleotides are TGTGCCAGCAGTACCCTGTATACAGATACGCAGTATTTT. Translated: CASSTLYTDTQYF.

CDR3 residues: CASSLSSGVGNQPQHF. As DNA, the CDR3 is TGTGCCAGCAGTTTATCCTCCGGGGTGGGCAATCAGCCCCAGCATTTT. The genes are TRBV27 and TRBJ1-5; D remains ambiguous. Per germline, CDR1 MNHEY and CDR2 SMNVEV (reference sequence). The CDR3 has 16 residues. V lost 0 bases and J 2 bases, leaving 11 bases between the germline ends.

The chain recombines TRBV9 with TRBJ1-2; D remains ambiguous. Germline CDR1 and CDR2: SGDLS and YYNGEE. Trimming took off 2 bases at V and 4 bases at J, with 9 bases between the two ends. This CDR3 contains 13 residues. The CDR3 spells CASSVTVTYGYTF. As DNA, the CDR3 is TGTGCCAGCAGCGTTACAGTCACCTATGGCTACACCTTC.

This chain connects TRBV11-2 to TRBJ2-7; TRBD2 matches 9 bases. V was clipped by 2 bases and J by 5 bases; unmatched bases: 4. Per the germline V gene, CDR1 is SGHAT and CDR2 is FQNNGV. The CDR3 sequence is 14 residues long. The CDR3 DNA follows: TGTGCCAGCAGCTTATTCCCTAGCGGGGACGAGCAGTACTTC. Translation: CASSLFPSGDEQYF.

This clone was counted only a few times. The V call is TRBV7-3, the J call TRBJ2-5, with D possibly matching TRBD2 (5 bases). The CDR3 spans 14 residues. Germline V gene sequence: CDR1 SGHTA, CDR2 FQGTGA. Trimming shortened V by 4 bases and J by 5 bases, and 14 bases separated the two germline ends. CDR3 region: CASSYSGRKETQYF. The CDR3 coding sequence is TGTGCCAGCAGCTACAGCGGTAGGAAGGAGACCCAGTACTTC.

The table lists this clone with a few counts. The rearrangement uses TRBV5-1 and TRBJ2-6; possible D gene TRBD1, 5 bases. This CDR3 is 16 amino acids long. The ends were cut back, 2 bases at V and 0 bases at J, with 9 bases in the middle. Germline CDR1 reads SGHRS; CDR2 reads YFSETQ. The CDR3: CASSFDRNSGANVLTF. CDR3 bases: TGCGCCAGCAGCTTTGACAGAAACTCTGGGGCCAACGTCCTGACTTTC. Variable domain in full (rest from reference TRBV5-1 and TRBJ2-6): KAGVTQTPRYLIKTRGQQVTLSCSPISGHRSVSWYQQTPGQGLQFLFEYFSETQRNKGNFPGRFSGRQFSNSRSEMNVSTLELGDSALYLCASSFDRNSGANVLTFGAGSRLTVL.

In this sample, this clone turned up a few times. J is TRBJ1-4 and V is TRBV6-5, with D unclear. CDR1 and CDR2 (germline): MNHEY, SVGAGI. This CDR3 region has 14 residues. Trimming pared 2 bases from V and 0 bases from J, leaving 4 bases between. Here the CDR3 reads CASSYGTTNEKLFF. As DNA, the CDR3 is TGTGCCAGCAGTTACGGGACAACTAATGAAAAACTGTTTTTT.

The chain employs TRBV2 and TRBJ2-1; D uncertain. The CDR3 loop spans 12 amino acids. Per the germline V gene, CDR1 is SNHLY and CDR2 is FYNNEI. V was pared by 5 bases and J by 3 bases, with 5 bases between. CDR3 sequence: CASSTDYNEQFF. For the CDR3, the DNA is TGTGCCAGCAGTACGGACTACAATGAGCAGTTCTTC.

The V and J genes are TRBV9 and TRBJ2-3; no clear D. With 0 bases removed from V and 0 bases from J, the gap between germline ends came to 5 bases. The CDR3 has 14 amino acids. Germline CDR1 reads SGDLS; CDR2 reads YYNGEE. The CDR3 sequence: CASSVAASTDTQYF. CDR3 bases: TGTGCCAGCAGCGTAGCTGCTAGCACAGATACGCAGTATTTT.

This chain connects TRBV18 to TRBJ2-6; TRBD1 might be the D (6 bases). Germline CDR1 KGHSH, CDR2 LQKENI. Deletions cut 2 bases from V and 0 bases from J, with 11 bases between. This CDR3 region has 17 residues. The CDR3 loop reads CASSPETGNSGANVLTF. CDR3 nucleotide sequence: TGTGCCAGCTCACCAGAAACAGGGAACTCTGGGGCCAACGTCCTGACTTTC.

This sequence joins TRBV5-6 and TRBJ1-6; 7 bases are a match to TRBD1. From germline, CDR1 is SGHDT and CDR2 YYEEEE. This CDR3 contains 18 residues. V shed 3 bases and J 2 bases; nucleotides not matched to a gene: 11. The CDR3 region is CASSSNLQGSTYNSPLHF. CDR3 DNA: TGTGCCAGCAGCTCCAACCTACAGGGGAGTACCTATAATTCACCCCTCCACTTT.

V is TRBV15 and J is TRBJ1-2, with no clear D. Trimming removed 0 bases from V and 1 base from J, with 6 bases in between. The CDR3 has 14 residues. Germline V gene sequence: CDR1 LNHNV, CDR2 YYDKDF (reference sequence). The CDR3 spells CATSRDEGNYGYTF. The CDR3 DNA reads as TGTGCCACCAGCAGAGACGAGGGTAACTATGGCTACACCTTC.

V gene TRBV7-8 combines with J gene TRBJ1-3, with D perhaps TRBD1 (6 bases). The germline V and J ends were trimmed by 1 base and 0 bases, with 10 bases remaining between them. Germline CDR1 is SGHVS and CDR2 is FQNEAQ. CDR3 size: 16 residues. CDR3 protein: CASSLGTVPSGNTIYF. The DNA for the CDR3 is TGTGCCAGCAGCTTAGGGACAGTACCCTCTGGAAACACCATATATTTT.

The CDR3 nucleotides read TGCGCCAGCAGCCCCGAAGGACAGATCAATCAGCCCCAGCATTTT. The encoded protein is CASSPEGQINQPQHF. This chain uses TRBV5-1 with TRBJ1-5; D might be TRBD1 (6 bases). The germline V gene has CDR1 SGHRS and CDR2 YFSETQ. The CDR3 spans 15 residues. V gave up 4 bases and J gave up 3 bases, with 14 bases separating them.